This entry lists 5 T cell receptor beta chains sequenced from one sample in a study of tumor-infiltrating lymphocytes in oesophageal squamous cell carcinoma. MiXCR was run by TCRdb on the PCR reads, yielding one entry per CDR3 protein. The data contain more than 10,000 distinct CDR3 sequences, 50% to 55% of them singletons. Sample: esophageal tumor tissue. The source of these receptors is a female donor with esophageal squamous cell carcinoma.

This clonotype came up many times. The chain has TRBV6-2 or TRBV6-3 and TRBJ2-7; D not certain. V lost 2 bases to trimming and J lost 6 bases, with 8 bases between them. CDR1 and CDR2 from the germline V gene are MNHEY and SVGEGT. There are 12 residues in the CDR3. For the CDR3, the DNA is TGTGCCAGCAGTTACACACGGGTCGAGCAGTACTTC. This translates into CASSYTRVEQYF.

The chain is built from TRBV7-8 and TRBJ2-5; 8 positions match TRBD2. The J call may be in error: the DNA end matches TRBJ2-7 better. This CDR3 spans 15 amino acids. Germline CDR1 SGHVS, CDR2 FQNEAQ. This CDR3 is CASSLAGGGTYEQYF. The CDR3 DNA reads as TGTGCCAGCAGCTTAGCAGGCGGGGGGACCTACGAGCAGTACTTC.

The genes are TRBV27 and TRBJ2-1; 10 bases match TRBD2. The J call may be in error: the DNA end matches TRBJ2-5 better. The length of the CDR3 is 16 residues. Germline V CDR1 and CDR2: MNHEY, SMNVEV (reference sequence). CDR3 coding DNA: TGTGCCAGCAGTAATAGCGGGAGGAGGGGTCAAGAGACCCAGTACTTC. This codes for CASSNSGRRGQETQYF.

This clonotype was observed a single time. The chain uses TRBV7-2 and TRBJ1-2; perhaps TRBD1 as D (6 bases). Germline V gene data show CDR1 as SGHTA and CDR2 as FQGNSA. The CDR3 length is 13 residues. The V gene lost 3 bases and the J gene lost 3 bases, with 8 bases spanning the gap. CDR3 nucleotides: TGTGCCAGCAGCTTGGACAGTGACTATGGCTACACCTTC. Its translation: CASSLDSDYGYTF.

Notes on this clonotype: The CDR3 end shows no conserved phenylalanine or tryptophan, and so a read error is likely. It is unclear where the CDR3 begins or ends on the DNA, so no DNA is shown, and the CDR3 is as TCRdb lists it. The CDR3 is CASRGGAQGYTFGS. This chain connects TRBV10-2 to TRBJ2-7; the table's D gene call, TRBD1, was not cross checked with the DNA. The CDR3 has 14 residues if both end residues are counted. Looked up from germline, CDR1 is WSHSY and CDR2 is SAAADI.